This TCR beta chain was identified during a study of cytomegalovirus exposure and HLA in healthy donors (dated by TCRdb to about 2017). The study in broad terms: An earlier analysis of fewer than 750 of the donors reported 276 Gb of sequence data and around 100 million unique TCR beta sequences obtained from approximately 180 million T cells. A later genetic analysis used genome-wide SNP genotypes for about 65% of the roughly 700 donors, treating that subset as a discovery cohort. Every discovery cohort repertoire had been produced on one sequencing platform. Five DR-DQ haplotypes were treated as single units for association and clustering because of strong linkage in the cohort. Approximately 300 gigabases of sequencing data and 91 million or so unique TCR sequences made up an early release that covered 500 to 700 HLA-typed donors. Alongside the repertoire data, information on donor age, sex, ethnicity and CMV serostatus was compiled. Both class I and class II loci were covered by HLA typing, at four-digit resolution. In an earlier analysis of over 550 of the donors, high-throughput TCR beta sequencing was used to judge whether each TCR beta V gene segment behaved as functional or pseudogenic. The study aimed to test whether cataloging public T cell receptors could reveal signatures of past pathogen exposure. Rather than drawing on any new phenotypic data, the later analysis identified candidate immune exposures from TCR beta sequences and the way those sequences occurred across donors. The genetic ancestry cluster associated with self-reported Caucasian donors included around 76% of the roughly 380 genotyped donors. Among about 360 genotyped donors of the cohort, an average of approximately 250,000 unique TCR beta nucleotide sequences were sequenced per donor, 15% to 20% of them non-productive. A later analysis re-examined previously published TCR beta repertoires from 500 to 700 donors and added high-resolution HLA genotyping to investigate patterns of TCR occurrence. Using immunosequencing, the study profiled T cell repertoires from about 620 subjects and related those repertoires to cytomegalovirus serostatus. To predict cytomegalovirus infection status, the study combined high-throughput TCR immunosequencing, statistical association of individual TCRs with disease status, and machine learning. In addition to the first cohort of approximately 650 subjects, a separate validation cohort of approximately 120 different subjects was used. Typing coverage differed by locus: A, B, C, DRB1 and DQB1 were typed in roughly 620-630 donors, DQA1 in 500 to 550, DPA1 in nearly 610, and DPB1 in 450 to 490. The paper as a whole reports these results and caveats: In a later analysis, more than 15,000 TCR beta sequences were associated with specific HLA alleles at a false discovery rate of 0.05. Some IMGT-functional V segments, including TRBV6-2 and TRBV6-3, could not be distinguished by the 87-base-pair reads and were therefore excluded. An earlier analysis of approximately 540 of the donors showed that most TCR beta V segments appeared in productive rearrangements either about 87% or about 30% of the time, which broadly matched IMGT annotations. According to a later genetic analysis, donors in an Asian-associated ancestry cluster had fewer N-insertions in productive TCRs than the roughly 670-donor mean. A further reported finding was that TCR beta sequences accurately predicted the HLA-A and HLA-B alleles for most subjects in the first cohort. Three of the identified cytomegalovirus-associated TCR beta chains were confirmed in vitro to be specific for cytomegalovirus antigens. Because some donors lacked HLA typing at each locus, the association tests relied only on the typed subset. CMV serostatus was the only immune exposure information available for the cohort. Presence/absence analyses assumed roughly uniform sequencing depth across donors, an assumption that may not hold. In a later analysis, most CMV-associated TCR beta chains were found to appear HLA-restricted, with HLA associations seemingly driven largely by CMV exposure. In a later analysis, the rate of TCR association differed among HLA loci, with DRB1 alleles having the most associated TCRs and HLA-C alleles having the fewest. Assigning TCR associations to individual alleles was difficult when HLA alleles, especially DR and DQ, strongly co-occurred. In the study, about 150 TCR beta chains were listed as associated with cytomegalovirus. Only TCR beta chains were sequenced in this cohort, and the absence of alpha or paired-chain data limited detectable features. In both the original and validation cohorts, the classifier was reported to diagnose cytomegalovirus status with high specificity and sensitivity. Most TCR sequences were seen in very few donors, while some public TCRs were found in many individuals. Correlated functional status among segregating V segments might be attributable to linkage disequilibrium, but an unknown experimental factor could not be ruled out. The earlier analysis of approximately 560 of the donors excluded roughly 17 rarely observed V segments, including chromosome 9 orphons, because counts were too low. A later analysis reported that several top co-occurrence clusters appeared linked to parvovirus B19, influenza, CMV and Epstein-Barr virus. A later analysis found that HLA-associated TCR beta chains were more clonally expanded and had lower generation probabilities than equally common non-associated chains. A later genetic analysis associated a missense DCLRE1C variant with V-gene and J-gene trimming of TCR beta chains, and an independent cohort replicated the association. According to the authors, the approach could potentially be generalized to other disease states and immunological phenotypes. A group of highly shared sequence variants was considered likely to be a technical artifact of the sequencing pipeline.

The cohort was made up of 500 to 850 healthy bone marrow donors. At the time of sampling, every cohort member was nominally healthy, though immune exposures that went unrecorded were likely present. The donor tested CMV seropositive and was one of the 289 seropositive cohort members. A peripheral blood sample was collected from each donor, and TCR beta sequencing was performed on peripheral blood mononuclear cells. The Qiagen DNeasy Blood Extraction Kit was used to extract genomic DNA from the blood cell samples. As regards this clone: Its antigen is still unknown.

Taken from cysteine to phenylalanine, the CDR3 has 15 residues. Of all the DNA, just the CDR3 is kept, 45 bases in frame from base 1. The library was built by means of the immunoSEQ multiplex PCR assay. For the multiplex PCR, a mixture combining 60 forward primers for TCR Vbeta segments and 13 reverse primers for TCR Jbeta segments was used. Amplification of the CDR3 region of rearranged TCR beta genes was performed with a multiplex PCR assay on genomic DNA. The Illumina HiSeq System was used to sequence the amplified TCR beta libraries as 87-base-pair reads. From the authors' description of their analysis: Across the 700 or so repertoires, a later analysis counted approximately 83 million unique TCR beta chains, around 10 million of which were shared by at least two donors. Raw reads were error-corrected and collapsed into unique sequences with a nearest-neighbor algorithm that merged closely related sequences to remove PCR and sequencing errors. Alignment of CDR3 sequences to IMGT reference sequences was used to assign V, D and J gene segments. For a sequence to be retained, a match of at least six nucleotides was required to both a V gene segment and a J gene segment. Rearrangements were called productive when the CDR3 lacked stop codons and stayed in frame with V and J; all others were non-productive. Following IMGT convention, CDR3 was defined as the stretch from the second conserved V-encoded cysteine to the conserved J-encoded phenylalanine. The earlier analysis of 500 to 650 of the donors excluded any sequence lacking an unambiguous match to a single V gene segment. An earlier analysis of a few hundred of the donors called V segments functional above 56.7% productive rearrangements and segregating when the between-donor standard deviation exceeded 5%. A statistical classification framework was developed to diagnose cytomegalovirus status using the catalog of TCR beta chain sequences. In a later analysis, TCR nucleotide sequences were compared against IMGT/GENE-DB human TR gene sequences so that V and J genes could be assigned. The TCRdist pipeline was used in a later analysis to assign CDR3 sequences and most-parsimonious VDJ recombination scenarios. In a later analysis, every TCR beta chain was defined by the combination of its CDR3 amino acid sequence and its V-gene family, and reads without a unique V-gene family were dropped. To address suspected cross-contamination and a sequencing artifact, a later analysis removed a few hundred highly shared, low-generation-probability nucleotide sequences. In a later analysis, a clonal expansion index was calculated for each public chain from normalized within-repertoire ranks of inferred template counts. In a later analysis, generation probabilities were computed using a VDJ recombination model fitted to out-of-frame rearrangements, and the results were checked against IGoR. Hypergeometric tests were used in a later analysis to score TCR-TCR, TCR-HLA and TCR-CMV co-occurrence, with a repertoire-size bias correction applied to the TCR pairs. In a later analysis, false discovery rates were estimated by permuting HLA or CMV assignments 20 times. In a later analysis, co-occurring TCRs were grouped with DBSCAN, and TCRdist sequence similarity was added when clustering was performed within HLA-allele-positive subsets. Repertoires with fewer than 30,000 or more than 120,000 public chains were left out of co-occurrence clustering, as were about 5 repertoires with anomalous nucleotide sharing. As stored in TCRdb, this immuneACCESS dataset retains in-frame rearrangements with V and J assigned. A fraction of the clones does not appear; measured against another copy, unresolved V genes explain less than half of the discrepancy, and the remainder lacks a known reason. V and J calls and clone size come straight from that table; D and trimming were deduced from the DNA. The sample's table lists a count of roughly 57,000 clones. The biggest ten clones account for 10% to 15% of the sample.

This TCR came from a woman aged 30 to 39 in good health and CMV-seropositive. Sequenced input: PBMCs. This chain is built from TRBV1 and TRBJ1-5; the D call of TRBD1 is as the table states it, not checked on the DNA. TRBV1 is an annotated pseudogene. The CDR3 sequence is CTSSQELPRRTGEHF. The nucleotide sequence is TGCACCAGCAGCCAAGAACTCCCGAGGCGTACAGGCGAGCATTTT.